This TCR beta chain was sequenced for a study of blood T cell repertoires in COVID-19. Study at large: T cells, B-cell-depleted T cells, or PBMCs supplied cDNA or gDNA.

Under the authors' procedure: Amplification of reference gene primers was used by the study to estimate nucleated cell counts. This table comes from immunoSEQ multiplex PCR, and its TCRdb copy is limited to in-frame clones, with some not included. V, J and clone size are taken as reported in that table, and D and trimming were inferred from the DNA itself. Of roughly 250,000 clones in the sample, 70% to 90% are singletons; the top ten hold approximately 0.9%. Residents of around 24 US areas, aged about 18 to 95 years, made up the participants. Participants' own reports of clinical history determined their cohort assignment. The CDR3 is 16 amino acids. V gave up 3 bases and J gave up 8 bases, with 17 bases separating them. The germline CDR1 and CDR2 sequences are KGHSH and LQKENI.

This TCR was recovered from a man between 45 and 60 years old who had been exposed to COVID-19. The sequencing input was PBMCs or T cells enriched from blood (not recorded which). V usage is TRBV18 and J usage is TRBJ1-6; a weak D match, TRBD1 (6 bases). CDR3 residues: CASSPSPQGSYSPLHF. Written as DNA, the CDR3 is TGTGCCAGCTCACCCAGCCCCCAGGGGTCTTATTCACCCCTCCACTTT.